The T cell receptor (beta chain) described here comes from a study of spatial heterogeneity in lung cancer. Looking at the study overall: The study consistently detected more beta-chain than alpha-chain sequences. The mean occurrence of each unique TCR and UMI combination in raw reads exceeded eight. Study-wide results and limits: In tumors, expanded intratumoral alpha and beta TCR counts tracked mutation counts.

Time point meaning: sample taken at primary tumor resection. Whole RNA from tumor, nontumor lung or frozen PBMC was sequenced unsorted. V lost 3 bases to trimming and J lost 8 bases; unmatched junction nucleotides: 9. In germline, CDR1 is SGHTA, CDR2 FQGNSA. This CDR3 is built from 14 residues. On this clonotype: Its antigen is not known. As an off-target read in a library built for alpha chains, this beta chain has a frequency of little significance.

MiXCR, applied by TCRdb to the 5' RACE reads, yields one record per CDR3 protein. Here the sample spans about a thousand distinct CDR3 sequences, 20% to 25% being singletons. The rearrangement joins TRBV7-2 to TRBJ1-2; 7 bases agree with TRBD1. This receptor was obtained from a male donor with early-stage non-small cell lung cancer. The input for sequencing was lung tumor tissue, taken at surgery. The chain's CDR3 is CASSFSAGTEGYTF. DNA for the CDR3: TGTGCCAGCAGCTTTTCTGCCGGGACAGAAGGCTACACCTTC.